Following are 29 T cell receptor beta chains from one sample sequenced in a study of cytomegalovirus exposure and HLA in healthy donors. The study ran its PCR with 60 Vbeta and 13 Jbeta primers. The table came from immunoSEQ multiplex PCR; TCRdb's copy has only in-frame clones and leaves some out. The data show about 240,000 clones, 70% to 90% seen once. The sequencing input was PBMCs. The receptor source for this set is a woman aged 55-69 years in good health and CMV-seropositive.

V and J are TRBV6-6 and TRBJ1-5, with 7 bases matching TRBD1. The germline gives CDR1 MNHNY, CDR2 SVGAGI (reference sequence). The junction had 4 bases not matched to a gene; V was cut back by 5 bases and J by 6 bases. The CDR3 consists of 13 residues. This CDR3 is CASSNDRVQPQHF. The CDR3 bases are TGTGCCAGCAGTAACGACAGGGTTCAGCCCCAGCATTTT.

This clone showed up just once. This chain uses TRBV19 with TRBJ2-1; TRBD1 might be the D (6 bases). V was trimmed by 5 bases and J by 10 bases, leaving 15 bases between them. The CDR3 length is 13 residues. Germline CDR1 is LNHDA and CDR2 is SQIVND (reference sequence). The CDR3 loop is CASSGRDTQEQFF. As DNA, the CDR3 is TGTGCCAGTAGTGGCCGGGACACACAAGAGCAGTTCTTC.

This chain connects TRBV29-1 to TRBJ1-1, with a tentative D call TRBD1 (6 bases). This CDR3 has 11 amino acids. Germline V gene data show CDR1 as SQVTM and CDR2 as ANQGSEA. Trimming shortened V by 6 bases and J by 11 bases, and 16 bases separated the two germline ends. CDR3 amino acids: CSVRTDLGAFF. Written as DNA, the CDR3 is TGCAGCGTCCGGACAGATCTGGGGGCTTTCTTT.

The V call is TRBV21-1, the J call TRBJ2-5; no check of the table's D call, TRBD2, against the DNA was made. TRBV21-1 is a pseudogene segment. The CDR3 contains 16 residues. This chain's CDR3 is CPLKGESGRHQETQYF. The CDR3 DNA sequence: TGTCCTCTCAAAGGGGAAAGCGGGAGGCATCAAGAGACCCAGTACTTC.

The chain joins TRBV19 to TRBJ2-7; 9 nucleotides align to TRBD1. The germline CDR1 and CDR2 sequences are LNHDA and SQIVND (reference sequence). V dropped 4 bases and J dropped 9; count of bases not matched to a gene: 25. This CDR3 contains 19 residues. The CDR3 loop is CASSRSPGTGFGDYERQYF. CDR3 nucleotide sequence: TGTGCCAGTAGTAGAAGTCCCGGGACAGGGTTCGGGGACTACGAGCGGCAGTACTTC.

The V and J genes are TRBV5-1 and TRBJ2-7; D is perhaps TRBD2 (5 bases). Per the germline V gene, CDR1 is SGHRS and CDR2 is YFSETQ. The CDR3 is 12 amino acids. Trimming shortened V by 8 bases and J by 7 bases, and 16 bases separated the two germline ends. The CDR3 coding sequence is TGCGCCAGTTATGGCCCCTCGGGGGAGCAGTACTTC. It translates to CASYGPSGEQYF.

The rearrangement links TRBV28 to TRBJ2-7, with 7 bases lining up with TRBD2. The CDR3 consists of 14 residues. The V segment lost 2 bases and the J segment 6 bases; nucleotides outside the gene matches: 7. Germline V gives CDR1 MDHEN, CDR2 SYDVKM. The CDR3 DNA sequence: TGTGCCAGCAGTTTACGGGGGGTAGGGAGCGAGCAGTACTTC. Translation gives CASSLRGVGSEQYF.

The chain links TRBV18 to TRBJ2-7; D uncertain. Germline assignment: CDR1 KGHSH and CDR2 LQKENI. The CDR3 extends over 14 amino acids. Trimming pared 3 bases from V and 0 bases from J, leaving 9 bases between. The CDR3 DNA reads as TGTGCCAGCTCACCCCACCTAGACTCCTACGAGCAGTACTTC. This translates into CASSPHLDSYEQYF.

V gene TRBV18 combines with J gene TRBJ2-1; 8 positions match TRBD1. The CDR3 covers 14 residues. Per germline, CDR1 KGHSH and CDR2 LQKENI. V shed 6 bases and J 8 bases; nucleotides not matched to a gene: 9. This CDR3 reads CASSDRVGVDEQFF. The CDR3 nucleotides read TGTGCCAGCTCGGACAGGGTAGGTGTCGATGAGCAGTTCTTC.

The genes are TRBV6-5 and TRBJ2-1, with 13 bases that match TRBD2. Germline V lookup: CDR1 MNHEY, CDR2 SVGAGI. J gave up 5 bases and V 5 bases, and 0 bases lay outside the gene matches. The CDR3 spans 14 residues. CDR3 protein: CASSGTSGNNEQFF. The CDR3 bases are TGTGCCAGCAGTGGGACTAGCGGGAACAATGAGCAGTTCTTC.

The gene calls are TRBV7-6 and TRBJ2-1, with D possibly TRBD2 on 5 matching bases. The ends were cut back, 1 base at V and 1 base at J, with 8 bases in the middle. The CDR3 loop spans 15 amino acids. CDR1 is SGHVS and CDR2 is FNYEAQ in the germline V gene. The DNA for the CDR3 is TGTGCCAGCAGCTTAGATCGGGATTCCTACAATGAGCAGTTCTTC. Translation gives CASSLDRDSYNEQFF.

The chain carries TRBV7-2 and TRBJ1-3, with 7 positions matching TRBD1. This CDR3 has 17 amino acids. V was clipped by 7 bases and J by 0 bases; unmatched bases: 12. In germline, CDR1 is SGHTA, CDR2 FQGNSA. Written as DNA, the CDR3 is TGTGCCAGCAAACCTAGAGGACAGGTTCACTCTGGAAACACCATATATTTT. The encoded protein is CASKPRGQVHSGNTIYF.

This clone has a single count. The chain employs TRBV7-2 and TRBJ2-2; D gene unclear. With 2 bases removed from V and 2 bases from J, the gap between germline ends came to 12 bases. The germline gives CDR1 SGHTA, CDR2 FQGNSA. The CDR3 loop spans 16 amino acids. As DNA, the CDR3 is TGTGCCAGCAGCTTATATGAGTGGTATAACACCGGGGAGCTGTTTTTT. Translating it yields CASSLYEWYNTGELFF.

In this sample, this clone turned up a few times. V usage is TRBV5-1 and J usage is TRBJ2-5; D is perhaps TRBD1 (5 bases). The germline V and J ends were trimmed by 0 bases and 3 bases, with 6 bases remaining between them. CDR1 is SGHRS and CDR2 is YFSETQ in the germline V gene. The CDR3 is 13 residues long. In DNA form, the CDR3 reads TGCGCCAGCAGCTTGGGCAGGGAAGAGACCCAGTACTTC. The encoded protein is CASSLGREETQYF.

This clone was seen once. The chain uses TRBV29-1 and TRBJ2-6, with a weak D call TRBD1 (5 bases). There are 13 residues in the CDR3. V lost 3 bases and J lost 2, with 5 bases in between. Germline V gene lookup returns CDR1 SQVTM and CDR2 ANQGSEA. This CDR3 reads CSVEGPGANVLTF. CDR3 nucleotide sequence: TGCAGCGTTGAGGGGCCTGGGGCCAACGTCCTGACTTTC. Drawing the rest from reference TRBV29-1 and TRBJ2-6, the complete variable domain is SAVISQKPSRDICQRGTSLTIQCQVDSQVTMMFWYRQQPGQSLTLIATANQGSEATYESGFVIDKFPISRPNLTFSTLTVSNMSPEDSSIYLCSVEGPGANVLTFGAGSRLTVL.

The V call is TRBV29-1, the J call TRBJ1-5; D might be TRBD1 (6 bases). There are 13 residues in the CDR3. Germline V gene sequence: CDR1 SQVTM, CDR2 ANQGSEA. Trimming removed 7 bases at V and 3 bases at J, with 13 bases between. This CDR3 reads CSAVQGTNQPQHF. The CDR3 DNA sequence: TGCAGCGCCGTTCAGGGGACCAATCAGCCCCAGCATTTT.

The chain carries TRBV28 and TRBJ1-2; tentatively, D is TRBD1 (6 bases). Trimming pared 6 bases from V and 0 bases from J, leaving 8 bases between. The CDR3 runs to 13 residues. Germline V gene lookup returns CDR1 MDHEN and CDR2 SYDVKM. The CDR3 DNA reads TGTGCCAGCAGGGACAGAGCTAACTATGGCTACACCTTC. Translating gives CASRDRANYGYTF.

The sample holds a few counts of this clone. The V and J genes are TRBV5-1 and TRBJ1-6; TRBD1 matches at 8 bases. Germline CDR1 and CDR2: SGHRS and YFSETQ. The CDR3 loop spans 16 amino acids. V lost 4 bases, J lost 9 bases, and 12 bases stayed unmatched. DNA of the CDR3: TGCGCCAGCAGCCTGGGTGGCAGGGGGCACGGTTCACCCCTCCACTTT. It translates to CASSLGGRGHGSPLHF.

The chain carries TRBV10-2 and TRBJ2-7; 10 nucleotides agree with TRBD2. Germline trimming cut 8 bases from V and 4 bases from J; bases unmatched to any gene: 5. The CDR3 consists of 13 residues. Germline loops: CDR1 WSHSY, CDR2 SAAADI. The CDR3: CASWPSGSYEQYF. In nucleotides, the CDR3 is TGCGCCAGCTGGCCTAGCGGGAGTTACGAGCAGTACTTC.

The V and J genes are TRBV5-1 and TRBJ2-7; 11 nucleotides match TRBD2. CDR1 is SGHRS, CDR2 YFSETQ, per germline. The V gene end was trimmed by 0 bases and the J gene end by 3 bases; junction bases not matched to a gene: 5. CDR3 length: 16 amino acids. This CDR3 is CASSLGGLADYYEQYF. CDR3 sequence (DNA): TGCGCCAGCAGCTTGGGGGGACTAGCGGACTACTACGAGCAGTACTTC.

The rearrangement links TRBV28 to TRBJ2-7; 7 nucleotides align to TRBD1. This CDR3 is built from 14 residues. Germline CDR1 is MDHEN and CDR2 is SYDVKM. J was trimmed by 1 base and V by 11 bases; bases with no gene match: 11. Here the CDR3 reads CASMAAGGSYEQYF. CDR3 DNA sequence: TGTGCCTCGATGGCCGCAGGGGGTTCCTACGAGCAGTACTTC.

The gene calls are TRBV10-3 and TRBJ1-6, with D possibly TRBD1 on 5 matching bases. This CDR3 has 13 residues. The germline V and J ends were trimmed by 6 bases and 7 bases, with 10 bases remaining between them. Per the germline V gene, CDR1 is ENHRY and CDR2 is SYGVKD. CDR3 bases: TGTGCCATCAGAGGGACTATAAATTCACCCCTCCACTTT. Translated, it gives CAIRGTINSPLHF.

This sequence joins TRBV5-6 and TRBJ1-2; TRBD1 is a possible D gene (6 bases). Germline loops: CDR1 SGHDT, CDR2 YYEEEE. Trimming stripped 5 bases from V and 6 bases from J, with 23 bases between. The CDR3 is 16 amino acids. The CDR3: CASSPGVRQVWNGYTF. In DNA, the CDR3 is TGTGCCAGCAGTCCCGGGGTTCGACAGGTTTGGAATGGCTACACCTTC. The full variable domain, rest sourced from reference TRBV5-6 and TRBJ1-2, is DAGVTQSPTHLIKTRGQQVTLRCSPKSGHDTVSWYQQALGQGPQFIFQYYEEEERQRGNFPDRFSGHQFPNYSSELNVNALLLGDSALYLCASSPGVRQVWNGYTFGSGTRLTVV.

This clone was seen a few times. The chain combines TRBV5-4 with TRBJ1-1; no clear D. The V gene lost 1 base and the J gene lost 7 bases, with 5 bases spanning the gap. Per the germline V gene, CDR1 is SGHNT and CDR2 is YYREEE (reference sequence). CDR3 length equals 11 residues. CDR3 DNA: TGTGCCAGCAGCTTGAATAGTGAAGCTTTCTTT. Its protein is CASSLNSEAFF.

For this clone: The sample carries other DNA sequences with the same CDR3. V and J are TRBV7-9 and TRBJ2-5; 10 positions match TRBD1. The CDR3 runs to 14 residues. The trim removed 6 bases at V and 5 bases at J, leaving 6 bases unmatched. The germline gives CDR1 SEHNR, CDR2 FQNEAQ (reference sequence). This chain's CDR3 is CASSLRTGGETQYF. The CDR3 DNA is TGTGCCAGCAGTCTAAGGACAGGGGGGGAGACCCAGTACTTC.

The rearrangement uses TRBV28 and TRBJ1-3; 12 nucleotides align to TRBD1. This CDR3 spans 19 amino acids. Germline CDR1 and CDR2: MDHEN and SYDVKM. The V segment lost 6 bases and the J segment 0 bases; nucleotides outside the gene matches: 12. The CDR3: CASSPNRGTGGYSGNTIYF. The CDR3, as DNA: TGTGCCAGCAGCCCTAATCGGGGGACAGGGGGCTACTCTGGAAACACCATATATTTT.

This clone was recorded a few times. The rearrangement joins TRBV7-2 to TRBJ1-2; D is possibly TRBD1 (5 bases). Germline V lookup: CDR1 SGHTA, CDR2 FQGNSA. The V gene lost 3 bases and the J gene lost 5 bases, with 22 bases spanning the gap. The CDR3 spans 17 residues. The DNA of the CDR3 is TGTGCCAGCAGCTTTAAACCACTCGTCCAGGGTTCTTATGGCTACACCTTC. It yields the protein CASSFKPLVQGSYGYTF.

This chain uses TRBV28 with TRBJ1-1; perhaps TRBD1 as D (6 bases). The germline V gene has CDR1 MDHEN and CDR2 SYDVKM. The V end was cut by 8 bases, the J end by 1 base, with 8 bases between. CDR3 length: 12 residues. CDR3 sequence reads: CASQDRNTEAFF. The CDR3 nucleotides read TGTGCCAGCCAGGACAGGAACACTGAAGCTTTCTTT.

The gene calls are TRBV27 and TRBJ1-5, with a possible D match to TRBD1 (5 bases). Germline lookup yields CDR1 MNHEY and CDR2 SMNVEV (reference sequence). Trimming took 5 bases from V and 2 from J, leaving 10 bases between them. The CDR3 sequence is 14 residues long. The CDR3 region is CASSRGGGNQPQHF. DNA for the CDR3: TGTGCCAGCAGTAGGGGTGGGGGCAATCAGCCCCAGCATTTT.